Listed here are 23 T cell receptor beta chains from one sample, sequenced in a study of blood T cell repertoires in COVID-19. Here immunoSEQ multiplex PCR was the method, and the copy in TCRdb shows in-frame clones only, minus some. Counted here are 37,000 or so clones, about nine tenths occurring once; the ten biggest clones make up roughly 6.1%. The sample consisted of peripheral blood. These TCRs come from a human donor in a cohort sampled during active COVID-19.

The rearrangement joins TRBV5-1 to TRBJ2-2; 14 bases are shared with TRBD2. Germline CDR1 SGHRS, CDR2 YFSETQ. The CDR3 has 15 amino acids. The V gene end was trimmed by 4 bases and the J gene end by 7 bases; junction bases not matched to a gene: 3. The CDR3 protein is CASSRLAGGVGELFF. The CDR3 coding sequence is TGCGCCAGCAGCCGACTAGCGGGAGGGGTCGGGGAGCTGTTTTTT. The full variable domain, with the rest looked up from reference TRBV5-1 and TRBJ2-2, is KAGVTQTPRYLIKTRGQQVTLSCSPISGHRSVSWYQQTPGQGLQFLFEYFSETQRNKGNFPGRFSGRQFSNSRSEMNVSTLELGDSALYLCASSRLAGGVGELFFGEGSRLTVL.

This clone was seen a single time. The chain links TRBV6-5 to TRBJ2-7, with TRBD1 matching 7 bases. Unmatched junction bases numbered 6, after V lost 5 bases and J lost 2 bases. CDR1 MNHEY and CDR2 SVGAGI come from the germline V gene. The CDR3 has 14 residues. The CDR3 spells CASSRQGITYEQYF. The CDR3 bases are TGTGCCAGCAGTCGACAGGGTATCACCTACGAGCAGTACTTC.

J is TRBJ2-7 and V is TRBV7-2; TRBD1 might be the D (6 bases). The CDR3 sequence is 14 residues long. Trimming shortened V by 4 bases and J by 0 bases, and 10 bases separated the two germline ends. Germline V gene sequence: CDR1 SGHTA, CDR2 FQGNSA. CDR3 protein: CASSSDRYSYEQYF. CDR3 nucleotide sequence: TGTGCCAGCAGCTCCGACAGGTACTCCTACGAGCAGTACTTC.

The chain uses TRBV5-6 and TRBJ1-1, with no clear D. The V end was cut by 4 bases, the J end by 1 base, with 14 bases between. The CDR3 length is 15 residues. Germline CDR1 is SGHDT and CDR2 is YYEEEE. The CDR3 is CASSAYRGKNTEAFF. For the CDR3, the DNA is TGTGCCAGCAGCGCCTACCGGGGAAAGAACACTGAAGCTTTCTTT.

This chain joins TRBV19 and TRBJ2-5; TRBD1 matches at 8 bases. Germline V gene data show CDR1 as LNHDA and CDR2 as SQIVND (reference sequence). V dropped 3 bases and J dropped 5; count of bases not matched to a gene: 8. This CDR3 has 15 residues. CDR3 DNA: TGTGCCAGTAGTATGGGGCAGGGGGCGACGGAGACCCAGTACTTC. This sequence encodes CASSMGQGATETQYF.

The chain uses TRBV3-1 (or the pseudogene TRBV3-2) and TRBJ2-3; D call uncertain. Germline-derived CDR1 and CDR2 are LGHDT and YNNKEL (reference sequence). Trimming took off 3 bases at V and 1 base at J, with 14 bases between the two ends. The CDR3 has 16 amino acids. CDR3 amino acids: CASSHAHSVGTDTQYF. In DNA form, the CDR3 reads TGTGCCAGCAGCCATGCGCACTCGGTGGGCACAGATACGCAGTATTTT.

V gene TRBV10-3 combines with J gene TRBJ2-1, with D perhaps TRBD1 (5 bases). Per germline, CDR1 ENHRY and CDR2 SYGVKD. Deletions cut 4 bases from V and 9 bases from J, with 16 bases between. The CDR3 loop spans 14 amino acids. In nucleotides, the CDR3 is TGTGCCATCAGTGGCAAGGGGCAATCCAGTGAGCAGTTCTTC. Its protein is CAISGKGQSSEQFF.

This clone showed up just a few times. The V call is TRBV15, the J call TRBJ2-2; tentatively, D is TRBD1 (5 bases). The CDR3 is 17 residues long. With 3 bases removed from V and 3 bases from J, the gap between germline ends came to 17 bases. Germline V gives CDR1 LNHNV, CDR2 YYDKDF (reference sequence). DNA of the CDR3: TGTGCCACCAGCAGTATCCTAGGTCTAGGGGACACCGGGGAGCTGTTTTTT. Translating it yields CATSSILGLGDTGELFF.

The chain carries TRBV27 and TRBJ2-4; D may be TRBD1 (6 bases). The CDR3 consists of 16 residues. Germline V lookup: CDR1 MNHEY, CDR2 SMNVEV (reference sequence). The germline V and J ends were trimmed by 5 bases and 0 bases, with 14 bases remaining between them. CDR3 nucleotide sequence: TGTGCCAGCAGTCCCGGACAGACCCTAGCCAAAAACATTCAGTACTTC. It codes for CASSPGQTLAKNIQYF.

The chain joins TRBV5-8 to TRBJ2-3; D might be TRBD2 (5 bases). Germline lookup yields CDR1 SGHTS and CDR2 YDEGEE. V lost 0 bases and J lost 6, with 17 bases in between. This CDR3 has 16 residues. Here the CDR3 reads CASSLEGLDLTDTQYF. The CDR3 DNA reads as TGTGCCAGCAGCTTGGAAGGACTGGATTTAACTGATACGCAGTATTTT. The entire variable domain, with the rest obtained from reference TRBV5-8 and TRBJ2-3, is as follows: EAGVTQSPTHLIKTRGQQATLRCSPISGHTSVYWYQQALGLGLQFLLWYDEGEERNRGNFPPRFSGRQFPNYSSELNVNALELEDSALYLCASSLEGLDLTDTQYFGPGTRLTVL.

This clone appeared once. CDR3 region: CASSIPPWQASTGTGELFF. The CDR3 DNA sequence: TGTGCCAGCAGCATTCCACCGTGGCAGGCCTCAACGGGGACCGGGGAGCTGTTTTTT. The chain combines TRBV5-6 with TRBJ2-2; D is possibly TRBD2 (5 bases). This CDR3 comprises 19 residues. Trimming took off 4 bases at V and 5 bases at J, with 27 bases between the two ends. CDR1 and CDR2 (germline): SGHDT, YYEEEE.

The CDR3 spells CASSFTGGGETQYF. CDR3 nucleotides: TGCGCCAGCAGCTTTACAGGGGGCGGGGAGACCCAGTACTTC. J is TRBJ2-5 and V is TRBV5-1; 9 bases are shared with TRBD1. The CDR3 consists of 14 residues. After removal of 2 bases from V and 5 bases from J, the junction contained 4 bases not matched to a gene. Germline CDR1 and CDR2: SGHRS and YFSETQ.

V and J are TRBV6-2 or TRBV6-3 and TRBJ2-5; unclear D gene. Trimming shortened V by 2 bases and J by 5 bases, and 6 bases separated the two germline ends. Germline V gene data show CDR1 as MNHEY and CDR2 as SVGEGT. This CDR3 is built from 12 residues. CDR3 amino acids: CASSYVMETQYF. As DNA, the CDR3 is TGTGCCAGCAGTTACGTAATGGAGACCCAGTACTTC.

The V and J genes are TRBV5-1 and TRBJ2-5; a possible D gene is TRBD2 (5 bases). The CDR3 consists of 15 residues. CDR1 is SGHRS, CDR2 YFSETQ, per germline. Trimming stripped 4 bases from V and 5 bases from J, with 18 bases between. The CDR3 DNA is TGCGCCAGCAGCGACCCTTCGGGAAGTCGGGAGACCCAGTACTTC. Amino acid sequence: CASSDPSGSRETQYF.

CDR3 sequence (DNA): TGTGCCTGGAGTTTGCTCCAGGGTTACAATCAGCCCCAGCATTTT. Translation: CAWSLLQGYNQPQHF. The chain recombines TRBV30 with TRBJ1-5, with D possibly TRBD1 on 5 matching bases. Trimming took 2 bases from V and 3 from J, leaving 14 bases between them. CDR3 length: 15 amino acids. Germline values: CDR1 GTSNPN, CDR2 SVGIG (reference sequence).

The rearrangement links TRBV27 to TRBJ2-7, with 10 bases lining up with TRBD1. Germline V gives CDR1 MNHEY, CDR2 SMNVEV (reference sequence). The CDR3 runs to 13 residues. The J segment lost 7 bases and the V segment lost 6 bases, leaving 6 bases of the junction unmatched. CDR3 region: CASSRQGAGEQYF. For the CDR3, the DNA is TGTGCCAGCAGCCGACAGGGGGCGGGAGAGCAGTACTTC.

V and J are TRBV19 and TRBJ1-5; 10 nucleotides agree with TRBD1. Trimming at V came to 3 bases and at J to 5 bases, leaving 10 bases not matched to a gene. The germline CDR1 and CDR2 sequences are LNHDA and SQIVND (reference sequence). This CDR3 contains 17 residues. Here the CDR3 DNA reads TGTGCCAGTAGTATTCATTTGATGACAGGGGGCCATCAGCCCCAGCATTTT. It translates to CASSIHLMTGGHQPQHF.

V usage is TRBV10-1 and J usage is TRBJ2-5, with D perhaps TRBD2 (7 bases). V shed 6 bases and J shed 5 bases, with 16 bases lying between them. The CDR3 extends over 14 amino acids. From germline, CDR1 is WNHNN and CDR2 SYGVQD (reference sequence). DNA of the CDR3: TGCGCCAGCAGCCCCCGGGGGGCCCCGGAGACCCAGTACTTC. It is translated as CASSPRGAPETQYF.

The V gene is TRBV9, the J gene TRBJ2-1, with TRBD2 as a possible D gene (6 bases). CDR3 length equals 14 residues. Germline loops: CDR1 SGDLS, CDR2 YYNGEE. The V and J ends lost 3 bases and 7 bases respectively, with 14 bases between them. The CDR3 protein is CASSDVVGRNEQFF. The CDR3 DNA reads as TGTGCCAGCAGCGATGTAGTGGGGAGGAATGAGCAGTTCTTC.

This chain links TRBV18 with TRBJ1-3; D might be TRBD1 (6 bases). CDR1 is KGHSH and CDR2 is LQKENI in the germline V gene. The ends were cut back, 6 bases at V and 4 bases at J, with 22 bases in the middle. The CDR3 runs 17 residues. CDR3 sequence (DNA): TGTGCCAGCTCCCAGACACGGACAGAGAGCTTCGGAAACACCATATATTTT. Translated, it gives CASSQTRTESFGNTIYF.

This chain connects TRBV27 to TRBJ2-7; 7 bases line up with TRBD1. CDR1 is MNHEY and CDR2 is SMNVEV in the germline V gene (reference sequence). The CDR3 is 14 residues long. V was pared by 4 bases and J by 2 bases, with 5 bases of the junction left unmatched. CDR3 DNA sequence: TGTGCCAGCAGTTCGTTAGGGGGCACCTACGAGCAGTACTTC. The encoded protein is CASSSLGGTYEQYF.

The chain is built from TRBV6-2 or TRBV6-3 and TRBJ2-7; 8 bases map to TRBD2. The V segment lost 6 bases and the J segment 3 bases; nucleotides outside the gene matches: 16. CDR1 and CDR2 (germline): MNHEY, SVGEGT. The CDR3 covers 17 residues. The CDR3 nucleotides read TGTGCCAGCAGCTCATTTACGACGGGGGGGGCCCGCTACGAGCAGTACTTC. Protein sequence: CASSSFTTGGARYEQYF.

The rearrangement uses TRBV24-1 and TRBJ2-5; 7 bases fit TRBD1. After removal of 2 bases from V and 5 bases from J, the junction contained 7 bases not matched to a gene. The CDR3 has 15 residues. Germline CDR1 KGHDR, CDR2 SFDVKD. CDR3 region: CATSDSRQGGETQYF. CDR3 bases: TGTGCCACCAGTGATTCCCGACAGGGTGGCGAGACCCAGTACTTC.